There are a few counts of the clone carrying this T cell receptor (beta chain). Antigen unknown. This sample is drawn from a study of T-cell memory formation after mild COVID-19. Study-level background: There were largely donor-specific TCR clusters.

MiXCR was run by TCRdb on the 5' RACE reads, yielding one entry per CDR3 protein. The sample consists of a few hundred thousand distinct CDR3 sequences, roughly 17% of them appearing once. Study results and caveats: Among CD4+ contracting clones, most were CM and EM, and CD8+ ones EMRA.

The CDR3 is 13 amino acids. J gave up 3 bases and V 5 bases, and 1 base lay outside the gene matches. Germline V lookup: CDR1 MNHEY, CDR2 SVGAGI. The origin of this receptor is a man between 18 and 29 years old who had mild COVID-19 (a few samples of this study predate the infection). Cell type and time point are not known. The V gene is TRBV6-5, the J gene TRBJ2-1; 7 nucleotides align to TRBD1. Material: PBMCs or a T cell subset sorted from them (not recorded which). The CDR3 region is CASSRTGYNEQFF. The CDR3 nucleotides read TGTGCCAGCAGTAGGACAGGCTACAATGAGCAGTTCTTC.